Listed below are T cell receptor beta chains from one sample, sequenced in a study of T cell repertoires in cytomegalovirus infection. Each CDR3 protein is one row after TCRdb ran MiXCR on the reads. The data contain fewer than 700,000 distinct CDR3 sequences, 20% to 25% of them seen just once; the ten biggest clones take up 7% to 9%. Sequencing used CD8+ T cells from PBMCs. These receptors originate from a human donor in good health (CMV status not recorded). Some clones in this sample may be carry-over from other donors' samples. The CDR3 runs from the conserved cysteine through the conserved F or W. The D gene is left open where the match is weak.

d_call | v_call | cdr3_aa
. | TRBV6-1 | CASVDLINSYNSPLHF
. | TRBV20-1 | CSAPSAGLNYGYTF
TRBD1 | TRBV7-6 | CASSLSGRGTGLYEKLFF
TRBD2 | TRBV20-1 | CRAGVSNTGELFF
. | TRBV4-1 | CASSQGGAGRTEAFF
. | TRBV7-2 | CASSKGPTYEQYF
. | TRBV4-1 | CASSQEGRRSRKTQYF
. | TRBV7-2 | CASSLADWAAYGEQFF
. | TRBV19 | CASIRRRISGANVLTF
. | TRBV29-1 | CSVAPDSQETQYF
. | TRBV14 | CASSLAGNSLLTEAFF
. | TRBV15 | CATTEASYNEQFF
TRBD1 | TRBV28 | CASRADRGPGNTIYF
. | TRBV7-2 | CASSPTLRDEKNGYTF
TRBD1 | TRBV7-2 | CASSLVEGRGTGNTIYF
. | TRBV7-8 | CASSRPGETQYF
TRBD1 | TRBV5-4 | CASSQGQDYGYTF
. | TRBV7-9 | CASREGGSEPQHF
TRBD1 | TRBV12-3/TRBV12-4 | CASSFQWRGDRRETQYF
. | TRBV12-3/TRBV12-4 | CASSFRVIGGQNTEAFF
. | TRBV4-3 | CASSQERAGIQETQYF
. | TRBV20-1 | CSAPMPYNEQFF
. | TRBV6-5 | CASSYSGVANEGYTF
TRBD1 | TRBV28 | CASSFTRDRGATYSNQPQHF
. | TRBV12-3/TRBV12-4 | CASSAEPRPQYF
. | TRBV14 | CASSQRRRQEAFF
TRBD2 | TRBV12-3/TRBV12-4 | CASSWGLAGLQETQYF
. | TRBV12-5 | CASGFTLPGSSYNEQFF
. | TRBV10-3 | CAISEAAIVPTDTQYF
. | TRBV19 | CASSIESSGANVLTF
TRBD1 | TRBV20-1 | CSATSEQGPLGTDTQYF
. | TRBV6-6 | CASSHRDGELFF
TRBD2 | TRBV7-9 | CVSTNGLAGGASTDTQYF
. | TRBV15 | CATEEGARAGELFF
. | TRBV29-1 | CSVVSNEAFF
. | TRBV28 | CASSPAAVTDTQYF
. | TRBV6-6 | CASSLPQDNQPQHF
. | TRBV20-1 | CSARDGWGKENEQFF
. | TRBV6-6 | CASSYTSYQETQYF
TRBD1 | TRBV7-6 | CASSLAPGGGDNSPLHF
. | TRBV7-9 | CASSLKGGNEQFF
TRBD2 | TRBV7-8 | CATRTSGGYQQFF
. | TRBV2 | CASSERGSEQFF
. | TRBV23-1 | CASSQSSPGASTDTQYF
. | TRBV6-4 | CASSQGVGDEQFF
. | TRBV7-8 | CASSLGYRDTQYF
. | TRBV6-1 | CATEDRSLYNEQFF
TRBD1 | TRBV7-2 | CASSFRVLGGADTQYF
. | TRBV29-1 | CSVVRGNTEAFF
TRBD2 | TRBV7-6 | CASSLVAGGTTGELFF
TRBD1 | TRBV4-1 | CASSQGPGQRNTEAFF
TRBD1 | TRBV12-3/TRBV12-4 | CASSFDYRGSRSNQPQHF
. | TRBV7-2 | CASSQRALVLAPVGGYF
TRBD2 | TRBV25-1 | CASFQAGKGNEQFF
TRBD1 | TRBV20-1 | CSARDQDRGYNEQFF
TRBD1 | TRBV7-9 | CASSSTGGERRSF
. | TRBV7-9 | CASSLGPTRRDGNTGELFF